This TCR beta chain was captured in a study of T-cell memory formation after mild COVID-19. This CDR3 spans 13 amino acids. Looked up from germline, CDR1 is SQVTM and CDR2 is ANQGSEA. The trim removed 5 bases at V and 6 bases at J, leaving 10 bases unmatched. There are a few counts of this clonotype. The antigen remains undetermined. TCRdb re-analysed the 5' RACE reads in MiXCR, keeping a single row per CDR3 protein. The sample contains over 400,000 distinct CDR3 sequences, roughly a quarter of which appear only once. Study-level points and caveats: Mainly CM and EM harbored the contracting CD4+ clones; mainly EMRA harbored the CD8+ ones.

The chain recombines TRBV29-1 with TRBJ2-7, with 7 bases identical to TRBD1. The sample comprised PBMCs or a T cell subset sorted from them (not recorded which). This receptor was identified in an adult woman who had mild COVID-19 (a few samples of this study predate the infection). Cell type and time point are not known. The CDR3 DNA is TGCAGCGTTCGACAGGGTGGGAAGGGCGAGCAGTACTTC. Translation gives CSVRQGGKGEQYF.